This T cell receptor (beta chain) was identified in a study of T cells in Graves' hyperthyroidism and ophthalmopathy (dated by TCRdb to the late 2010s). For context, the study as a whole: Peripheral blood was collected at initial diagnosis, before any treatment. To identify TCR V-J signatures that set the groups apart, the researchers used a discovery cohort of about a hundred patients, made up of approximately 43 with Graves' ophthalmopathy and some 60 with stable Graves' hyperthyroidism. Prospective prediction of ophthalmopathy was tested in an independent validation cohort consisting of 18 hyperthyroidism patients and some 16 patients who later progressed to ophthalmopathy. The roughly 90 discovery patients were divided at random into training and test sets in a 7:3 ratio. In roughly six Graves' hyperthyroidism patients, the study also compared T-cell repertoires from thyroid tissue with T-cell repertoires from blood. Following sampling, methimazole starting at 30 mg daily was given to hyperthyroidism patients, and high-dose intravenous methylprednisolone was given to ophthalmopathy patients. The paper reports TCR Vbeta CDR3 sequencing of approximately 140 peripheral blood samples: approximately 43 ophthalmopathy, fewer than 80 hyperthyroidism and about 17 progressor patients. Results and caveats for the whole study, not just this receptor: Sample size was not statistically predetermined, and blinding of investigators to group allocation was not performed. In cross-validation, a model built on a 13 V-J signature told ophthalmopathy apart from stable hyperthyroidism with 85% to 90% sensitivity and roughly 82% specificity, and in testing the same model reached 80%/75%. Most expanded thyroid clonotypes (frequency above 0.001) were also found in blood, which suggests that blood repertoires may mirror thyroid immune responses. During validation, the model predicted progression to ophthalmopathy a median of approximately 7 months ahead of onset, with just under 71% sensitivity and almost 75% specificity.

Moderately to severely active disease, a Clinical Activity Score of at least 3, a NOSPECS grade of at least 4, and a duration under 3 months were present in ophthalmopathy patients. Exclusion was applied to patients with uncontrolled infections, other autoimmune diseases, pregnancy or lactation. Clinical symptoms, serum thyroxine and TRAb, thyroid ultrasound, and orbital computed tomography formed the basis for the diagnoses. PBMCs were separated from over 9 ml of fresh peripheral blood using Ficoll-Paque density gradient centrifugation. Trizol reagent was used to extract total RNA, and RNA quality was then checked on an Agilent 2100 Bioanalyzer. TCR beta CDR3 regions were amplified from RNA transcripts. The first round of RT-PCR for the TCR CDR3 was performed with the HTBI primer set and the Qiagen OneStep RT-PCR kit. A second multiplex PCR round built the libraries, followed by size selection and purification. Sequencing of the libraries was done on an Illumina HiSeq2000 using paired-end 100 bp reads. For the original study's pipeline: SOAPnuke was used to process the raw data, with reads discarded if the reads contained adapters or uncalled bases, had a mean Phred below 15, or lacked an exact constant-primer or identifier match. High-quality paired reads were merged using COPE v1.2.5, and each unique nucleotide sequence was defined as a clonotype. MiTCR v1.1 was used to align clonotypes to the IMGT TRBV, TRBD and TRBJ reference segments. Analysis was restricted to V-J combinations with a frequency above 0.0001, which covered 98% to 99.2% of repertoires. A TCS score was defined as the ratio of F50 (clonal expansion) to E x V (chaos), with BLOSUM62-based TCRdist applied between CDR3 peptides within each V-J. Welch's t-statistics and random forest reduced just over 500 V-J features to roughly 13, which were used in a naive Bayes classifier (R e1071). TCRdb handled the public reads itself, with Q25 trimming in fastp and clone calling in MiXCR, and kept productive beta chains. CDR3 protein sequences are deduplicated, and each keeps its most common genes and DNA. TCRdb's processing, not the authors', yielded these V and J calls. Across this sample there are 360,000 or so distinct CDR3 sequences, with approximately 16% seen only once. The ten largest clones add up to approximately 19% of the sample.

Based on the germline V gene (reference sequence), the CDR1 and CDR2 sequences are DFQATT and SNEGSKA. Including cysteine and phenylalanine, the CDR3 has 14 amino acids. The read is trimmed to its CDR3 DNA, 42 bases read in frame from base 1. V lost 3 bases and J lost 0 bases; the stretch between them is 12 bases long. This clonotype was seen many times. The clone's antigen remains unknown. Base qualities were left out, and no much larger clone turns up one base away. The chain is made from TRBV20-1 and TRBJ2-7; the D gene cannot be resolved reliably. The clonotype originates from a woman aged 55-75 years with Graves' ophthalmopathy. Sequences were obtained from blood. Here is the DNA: TGCAGTGCTAGCCCAGAATTCAACTCCTACGAGCAGTACTTC. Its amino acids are CSASPEFNSYEQYF.